This TCR beta chain comes out of a study of metastatic and nonmetastatic thyroid tumors. Study-level background: Repertoire comparison spanned blood and tumor or nodule tissue of malignant and benign thyroid patients.

Original processing notes: Between-group CDR3 differences, defined by clinicopathological status, yielded a distant-metastasis classifier for papillary thyroid cancer. TCRdb re-called clones via MiXCR from the PCR reads. Here the V and J calls rest on TCRdb's processing, not on the authors' analysis. The sample has 25,000 to 40,000 clones, about 18% seen once. The table lists this clone with many counts. What it binds is unknown. Germline CDR1 MNHEY, CDR2 SMNVEV (reference sequence). After removal of 6 bases from V and 5 bases from J, the junction contained 6 bases not matched to a gene. This CDR3 contains 15 residues. Every patient was untreated before thyroid surgery. Study-wide results and limits: Patients with malignant thyroid tumors reportedly had significantly higher TCR beta diversity than those with benign nodules, in blood and tumor.

The receptor comes from a female donor with papillary thyroid cancer or a benign thyroid nodule (not recorded which). Some clones in this sample may be carry-over from other donors' samples. Sequencing was done on a sample of blood. This rearrangement joins TRBV27 to TRBJ2-1, with 11 nucleotides matching TRBD2. Here the CDR3 reads CASRPPGLADNEQFF. The CDR3 DNA reads TGTGCCAGCAGACCGCCGGGACTAGCGGACAATGAGCAGTTCTTC.